This paragraph reports one T cell receptor beta chain. Its target is unknown. The CDR3 loop spans 15 amino acids. Losses at the gene ends were 6 bases for V and 4 bases for J; bases not matched to a gene: 4. The data derive from a study of blood T cells in healthy people across ages. Study observations and caveats: Higher diversity and more naive CD4+ cells were features of long-lived donors, compared to aged donors.

Using a J-beta primer mix together with a sample-barcoded 5' primer, a second PCR was run for roughly 6 to 12 cycles. TCRdb called the 5' RACE reads again in MiXCR, with one record for every CDR3 protein. Counted here are around 900,000 distinct CDR3 sequences, 25% to 35% occurring once; the ten biggest clones make up roughly a sixth. Donors gave around 10 milliliters of peripheral blood apiece. The origin of this receptor is a woman of 80 years or more in good health. This sequence joins TRBV12-3 or TRBV12-4 and TRBJ2-3; 13 bases agree with TRBD2. Sequenced material: blood. CDR3 DNA: TGTGCCAGCAGGCGACTAGCGGGGGGAGCAGATACGCAGTATTTT. Translated: CASRRLAGGADTQYF.